The present TCR beta chain was sequenced within a study of T-cell reconstitution after alpha-beta-depleted transplantation in children. Molecular barcoding with unique molecular identifiers was used for the TCRbeta library. TCRdb ran MiXCR on the PCR reads and lists one entry per CDR3 protein. Of about 280,000 distinct CDR3 sequences listed, roughly 11% are singletons. This clonotype was detected many times. The material was peripheral blood, obtained 180 days after TCRalphabeta/CD19-depleted stem cell transplant. This clonotype originated in a male patient under 10 years old who had a stem cell transplant for chronic granulomatous disease, so the T cells may come from the graft donor.

The CDR3 DNA sequence: TGTGCCAGCAGCCCCCCAGCGGCGAACACTGAAGCTTTCTTT. The encoded protein is CASSPPAANTEAFF. The chain employs TRBV4-2 and TRBJ1-1, with D unclear. V lost 4 bases and J 1 base, leaving 10 bases between the germline ends. This CDR3 comprises 14 residues. Germline V gene lookup returns CDR1 LGHNA and CDR2 YNFKEQ.